Sequencing of this TCR beta chain was carried out in a study of T-cell reconstitution after alpha-beta-depleted transplantation in children. The CDR3 consists of 15 residues. CDR1 and CDR2 from the germline V gene are SGHRS and YFSETQ. V lost 5 bases, J lost 2 bases, and 5 bases stayed unmatched. Study-level points and caveats: Several patients had high TCRbeta diversity at day 60; it came from surviving recipient T cells and thymic progenitors. T-cell numbers and diversity, one year after transplant, stemmed largely from T cells that were newly produced. There were reportedly several hundred expanded graft clones from which alpha-beta T cells came about two months after transplant.

In its sample, this clonotype was seen a few times. Its specificity is unknown. A library of TCRbeta sequences, prepared with unique molecular identifiers, was generated. From the PCR reads, TCRdb called clonotypes with MiXCR, one entry per CDR3 protein. The sample yields about 1,000,000 distinct CDR3 sequences, about 29% seen once. Sequenced here: PBMCs, mostly from graft donor cells, sampled 360 days after TCRalphabeta/CD19-depleted stem cell transplant. This receptor was taken from a boy under two years old who had a stem cell transplant for SCID, so the T cells may come from the graft donor. The chain carries TRBV5-1 and TRBJ2-7; 12 nucleotides line up with TRBD1. CDR3: CASSRGQGATYEQYF. The CDR3 coding sequence is TGCGCCAGCAGTAGGGGACAGGGGGCCACCTACGAGCAGTACTTC.